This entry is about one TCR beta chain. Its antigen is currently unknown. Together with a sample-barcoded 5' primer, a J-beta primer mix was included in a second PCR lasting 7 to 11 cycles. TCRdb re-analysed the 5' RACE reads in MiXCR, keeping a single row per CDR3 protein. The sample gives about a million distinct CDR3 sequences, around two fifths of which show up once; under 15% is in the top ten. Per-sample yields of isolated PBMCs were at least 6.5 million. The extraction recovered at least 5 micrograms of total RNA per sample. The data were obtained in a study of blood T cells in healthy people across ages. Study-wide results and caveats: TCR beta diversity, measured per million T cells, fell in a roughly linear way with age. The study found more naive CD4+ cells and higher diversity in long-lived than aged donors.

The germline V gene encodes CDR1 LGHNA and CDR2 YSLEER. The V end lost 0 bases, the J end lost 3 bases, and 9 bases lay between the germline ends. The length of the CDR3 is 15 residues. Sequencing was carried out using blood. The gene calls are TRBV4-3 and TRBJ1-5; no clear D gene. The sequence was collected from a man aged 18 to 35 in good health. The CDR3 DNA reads TGCGCCAGCAGCCAAGAACGGGAGCACAATCAGCCCCAGCATTTT. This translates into CASSQEREHNQPQHF.